This record concerns one T cell receptor beta chain sequence. Its binding antigen is unknown. The input lacks base qualities; no much larger clone sits a single base away. This specimen comes from a study of control samples from healthy donors and cancer patients (dated by TCRdb to about 2020). According to the germline V gene, CDR1 reads LGHNA and CDR2 reads YNFKEQ. The germline V and J ends show losses of 0 bases and 6 bases respectively, and no gene match explains 15 bases of the junction. The CDR3 starts with the cysteine, ends with the phenylalanine, and has 18 residues. CDR3 DNA is the only sequence kept; it has 54 bases, read in frame from the first base. Libraries were constructed by the immunoSEQ multiplex PCR assay. The immuneACCESS repertoire file appears here via TCRdb, limited to in-frame rearrangements. These files lack a portion of the clones; in checked studies, under half of the deficit traces to unresolved V genes, and the cause of the others is not known. For this sample there are fewer than 200,000 clones; about 90% appear just once. Of the sample, 12% is held by the ten largest clones.

The clonotype was recovered from a man between 25 and 39 years old in good health. The sequence is built from TRBV4-2 and TRBJ2-3, with TRBD2 matching 7 junction bases. Sequencing was done on a sample of blood. The nucleotide sequence is given as TGTGCCAGCAGCCAAGATGGGTCGGCGGGAGAGTCTTGGGATACGCAGTATTTT. Its translation is CASSQDGSAGESWDTQYF.